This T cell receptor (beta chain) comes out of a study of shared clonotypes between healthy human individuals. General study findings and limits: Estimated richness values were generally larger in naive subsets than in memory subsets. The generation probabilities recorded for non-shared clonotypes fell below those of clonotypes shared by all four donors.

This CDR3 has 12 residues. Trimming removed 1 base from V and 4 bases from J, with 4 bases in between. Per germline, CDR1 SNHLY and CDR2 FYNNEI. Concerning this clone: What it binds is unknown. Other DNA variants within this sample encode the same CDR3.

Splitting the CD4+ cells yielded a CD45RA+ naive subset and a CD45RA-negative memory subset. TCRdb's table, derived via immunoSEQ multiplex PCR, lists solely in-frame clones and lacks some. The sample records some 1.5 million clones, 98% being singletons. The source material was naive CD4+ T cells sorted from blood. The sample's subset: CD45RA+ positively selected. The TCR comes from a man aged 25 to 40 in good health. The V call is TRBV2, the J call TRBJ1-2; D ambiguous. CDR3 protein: CASSEGSYGYTF. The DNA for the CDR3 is TGTGCCAGCAGTGAAGGCAGCTATGGCTACACCTTC.